These 8 T cell receptor beta chains share one sample of origin, sequenced in a study of patients and donors after allogeneic stem cell transplantation. MiXCR, applied by TCRdb to the RT-PCR reads, yields one record per CDR3 protein. The table records 200,000 to 250,000 distinct CDR3 sequences, 13% to 15% of them present only once. Sequenced sample: blood, either unsorted or a sorted T cell fraction (not recorded which). Receptors originate from a human donor who was either an allogeneic HSCT recipient or a stem cell or donor lymphocyte infusion donor (not recorded which). It is not recorded whose cells these are; they may come from a transplant donor.

The V and J genes are TRBV19 and TRBJ1-1; no reliable D call. With 4 bases removed from V and 1 base from J, the gap between germline ends came to 10 bases. This CDR3 spans 14 amino acids. Germline V CDR1 and CDR2: LNHDA, SQIVND (reference sequence). CDR3 residues: CASSRRQANTEAFF. Here the CDR3 DNA reads TGTGCCAGTAGTAGACGGCAGGCGAACACTGAAGCTTTCTTT.

The V call is TRBV4-1, the J call TRBJ2-1; TRBD2 matches 11 bases. CDR1 MGHRA and CDR2 YSYEKL come from the germline V gene. This CDR3 spans 17 amino acids. The V segment lost 3 bases and the J segment 4 bases; nucleotides outside the gene matches: 8. The CDR3 reads CASSQTVGLADYNEQFF. The CDR3 coding sequence is TGCGCCAGCAGCCAGACTGTGGGACTAGCGGATTACAATGAGCAGTTCTTC.

At least ten counts were recorded for this clonotype. V and J are TRBV18 and TRBJ2-3; D unclear. The V end was cut by 5 bases, the J end by 0 bases, with 3 bases between. The CDR3 consists of 12 residues. CDR1 is KGHSH, CDR2 LQKENI, per germline. The CDR3 DNA is TGTGCCAGCTCAGGTAGCACAGATACGCAGTATTTT. Amino acid sequence: CASSGSTDTQYF.

This clonotype has ten or more counts. The chain recombines TRBV12-3 or TRBV12-4 with TRBJ2-5, with 9 bases that match TRBD2. The length of the CDR3 is 13 residues. V shed 6 bases, J shed 2 bases, and the junction held 1 base outside the gene matches. The CDR3 is CASRLAGQETQYF. CDR3 in DNA: TGTGCCAGCAGGCTAGCGGGGCAAGAGACCCAGTACTTC.

The V call is TRBV3-1, the J call TRBJ1-2, with 7 positions matching TRBD1. Germline V CDR1 and CDR2: LGHDT, YNNKEL (reference sequence). J gave up 1 base and V 4 bases, and 6 bases lay outside the gene matches. The CDR3 is made up of 15 amino acids. CDR3 DNA: TGTGCCAGCAGCCCGGGACAGAACGTTAACTATGGCTACACCTTC. This gives the protein CASSPGQNVNYGYTF.

The rearrangement joins TRBV5-1 to TRBJ2-3; 10 nucleotides line up with TRBD1. V lost 4 bases and J lost 5; bases outside the gene matches: 7. In germline, CDR1 is SGHRS, CDR2 YFSETQ. This CDR3 comprises 15 residues. The CDR3 sequence: CASSIRGQGKDTQYF. The CDR3 DNA reads TGCGCCAGCAGCATCAGGGGACAGGGGAAAGATACGCAGTATTTT.

This clonotype was counted at least ten times. The rearrangement uses TRBV12-3 or TRBV12-4 and TRBJ1-1, with a tentative D call TRBD1 (5 bases). V was pared by 2 bases and J by 5 bases, with 21 bases between. The CDR3 consists of 17 residues. This chain's CDR3 is CASSLPSRVRRKTEAFF. CDR3 coding DNA: TGTGCCAGCAGTTTACCTAGCAGGGTCCGTAGGAAGACTGAAGCTTTCTTT.

This clonotype was seen only a few times. The chain uses TRBV7-2 and TRBJ2-1, with D perhaps given as TRBD1 or TRBD2 (5 bases each). CDR3 size: 15 residues. The germline V gene encodes CDR1 SGHTA and CDR2 FQGNSA. Trimming cost V 5 bases and J 9 bases, with 20 bases left between them. CDR3 residues: CASSQEGSQVGEQFF. The DNA of the CDR3 is TGTGCCAGCAGCCAAGAGGGGTCGCAAGTAGGTGAGCAGTTCTTC.